The source of this T cell receptor (beta chain) is a study of metastatic and nonmetastatic thyroid tumors. None of the patients had undergone any treatment ahead of thyroid surgery. This clone was counted ten times or more. TCRdb ran MiXCR on the PCR reads. In the table there are tens of thousands of clones, around 15% of which are singletons. Trimming stripped 3 bases from V and 5 bases from J, with 8 bases between. The CDR3 is 13 amino acids. Per germline, CDR1 LGHDT and CDR2 YNNKEL (reference sequence). This clonotype originated in a female donor with papillary thyroid cancer or a benign thyroid nodule (not recorded which). Some clones in this sample may be carry-over from other donors' samples. The chain joins TRBV3-1 to TRBJ1-5; no reliable D call. Sequenced input: blood. The CDR3 loop reads CASSHLGYQPQHF. The CDR3 DNA reads as TGTGCCAGCAGCCATCTAGGCTATCAGCCCCAGCATTTT.